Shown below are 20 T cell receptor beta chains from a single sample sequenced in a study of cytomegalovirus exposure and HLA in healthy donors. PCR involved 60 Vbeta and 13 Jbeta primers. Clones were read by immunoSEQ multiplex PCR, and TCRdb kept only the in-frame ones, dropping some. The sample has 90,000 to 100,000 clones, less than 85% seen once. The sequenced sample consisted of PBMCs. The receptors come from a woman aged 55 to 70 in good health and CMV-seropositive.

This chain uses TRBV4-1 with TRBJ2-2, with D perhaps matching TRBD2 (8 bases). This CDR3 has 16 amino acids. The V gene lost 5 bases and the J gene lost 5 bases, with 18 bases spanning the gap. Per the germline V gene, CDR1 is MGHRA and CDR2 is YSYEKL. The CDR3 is CASSKGAGGGTGELFF. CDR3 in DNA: TGCGCCAGCAGCAAGGGGGCGGGAGGCGGTACCGGGGAGCTGTTTTTT.

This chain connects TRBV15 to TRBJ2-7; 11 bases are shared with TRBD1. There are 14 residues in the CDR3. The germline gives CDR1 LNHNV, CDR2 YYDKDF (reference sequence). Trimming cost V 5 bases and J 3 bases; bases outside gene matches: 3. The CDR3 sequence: CATSEDRGHYEQYF. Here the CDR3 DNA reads TGTGCCACCAGCGAGGACAGGGGGCACTACGAGCAGTACTTC.

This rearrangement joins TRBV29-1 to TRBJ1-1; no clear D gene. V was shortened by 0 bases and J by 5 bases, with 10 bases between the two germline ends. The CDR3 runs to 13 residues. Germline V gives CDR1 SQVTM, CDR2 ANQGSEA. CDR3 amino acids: CSVEDFSGTEAFF. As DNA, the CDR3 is TGCAGCGTTGAAGATTTCTCGGGAACTGAAGCTTTCTTT.

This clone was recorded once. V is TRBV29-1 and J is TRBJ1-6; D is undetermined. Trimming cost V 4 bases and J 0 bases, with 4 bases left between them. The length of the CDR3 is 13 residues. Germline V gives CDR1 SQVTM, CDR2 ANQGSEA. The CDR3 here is CSVGSSYNSPLHF. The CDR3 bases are TGCAGCGTTGGGAGCTCCTATAATTCACCCCTCCACTTT.

CDR3 in amino acids: CASSEQGSGELFF. CDR3 bases: TGCGCCAGCAGTGAGCAGGGGAGCGGGGAGCTGTTTTTT. The J gene is TRBJ2-2, the V gene TRBV10-2; tentative D call: TRBD1 (6 bases). Trimming stripped 2 bases from V and 7 bases from J, with 8 bases between. CDR1 is WSHSY, CDR2 SAAADI, per germline. This CDR3 is 13 amino acids long.

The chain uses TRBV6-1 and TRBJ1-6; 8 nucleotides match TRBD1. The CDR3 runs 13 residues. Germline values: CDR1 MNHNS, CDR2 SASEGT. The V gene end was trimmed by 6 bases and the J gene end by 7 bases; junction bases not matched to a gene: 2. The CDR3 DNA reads TGTGCCAGCAGATGGGACAGGAATTCACCCCTCCACTTT. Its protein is CASRWDRNSPLHF.

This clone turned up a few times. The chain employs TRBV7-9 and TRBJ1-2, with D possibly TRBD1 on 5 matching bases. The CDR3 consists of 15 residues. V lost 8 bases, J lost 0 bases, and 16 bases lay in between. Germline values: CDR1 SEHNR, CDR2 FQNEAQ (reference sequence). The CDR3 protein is CASHKAGGANYGYTF. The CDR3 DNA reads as TGTGCCAGCCATAAGGCAGGAGGGGCTAACTATGGCTACACCTTC.

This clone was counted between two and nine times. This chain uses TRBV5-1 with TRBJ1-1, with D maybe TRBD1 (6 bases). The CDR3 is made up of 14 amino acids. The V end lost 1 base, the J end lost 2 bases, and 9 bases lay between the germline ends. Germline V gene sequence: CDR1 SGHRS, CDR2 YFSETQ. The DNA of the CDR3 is TGCGCCAGCAGCTTGACGGACAGCAACACTGAAGCTTTCTTT. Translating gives CASSLTDSNTEAFF.

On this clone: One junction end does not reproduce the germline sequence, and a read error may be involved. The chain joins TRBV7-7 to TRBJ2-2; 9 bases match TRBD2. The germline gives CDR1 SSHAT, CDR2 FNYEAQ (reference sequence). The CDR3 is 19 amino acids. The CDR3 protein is CASSPGRSGRTPGAGELFF. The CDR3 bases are TGTGCTAGCAGCCCCGGTCGGAGCGGGAGGACCCCCGGCGCCGGGGAGCTGTTTTTT.

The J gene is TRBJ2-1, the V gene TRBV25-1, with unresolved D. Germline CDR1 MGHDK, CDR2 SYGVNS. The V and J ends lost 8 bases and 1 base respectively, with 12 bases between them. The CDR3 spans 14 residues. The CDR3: CASGGSTSYNEQFF. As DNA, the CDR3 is TGTGCCAGCGGTGGGTCGACATCCTACAATGAGCAGTTCTTC.

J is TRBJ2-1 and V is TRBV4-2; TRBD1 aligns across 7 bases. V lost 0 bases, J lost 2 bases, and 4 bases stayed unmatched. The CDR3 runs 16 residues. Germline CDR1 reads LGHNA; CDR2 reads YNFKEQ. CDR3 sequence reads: CASSQDLTGAYNEQFF. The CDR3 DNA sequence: TGTGCCAGCAGCCAAGATCTAACAGGGGCCTACAATGAGCAGTTCTTC.

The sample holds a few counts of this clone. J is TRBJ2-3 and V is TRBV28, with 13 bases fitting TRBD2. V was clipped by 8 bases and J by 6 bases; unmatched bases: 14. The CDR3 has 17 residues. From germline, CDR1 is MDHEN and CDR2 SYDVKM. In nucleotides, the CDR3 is TGTGCCAGCGGGACTAGCGGGACGGTCATAGGGCGGGATACGCAGTATTTT. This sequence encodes CASGTSGTVIGRDTQYF.

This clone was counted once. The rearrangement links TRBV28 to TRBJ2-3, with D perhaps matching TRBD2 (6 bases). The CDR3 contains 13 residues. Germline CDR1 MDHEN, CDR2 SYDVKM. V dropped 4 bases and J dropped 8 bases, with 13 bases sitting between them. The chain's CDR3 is CASSSGRGVTQYF. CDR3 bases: TGTGCCAGCAGTTCTGGTCGCGGGGTTACGCAGTATTTT.

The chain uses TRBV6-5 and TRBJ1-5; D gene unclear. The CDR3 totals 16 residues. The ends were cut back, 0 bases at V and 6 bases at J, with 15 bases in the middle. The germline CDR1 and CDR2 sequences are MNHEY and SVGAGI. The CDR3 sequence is CASSYSRFWSGQPQHF. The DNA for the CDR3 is TGTGCCAGCAGTTACTCGAGGTTCTGGTCGGGTCAGCCCCAGCATTTT.

The CDR3 DNA is TGTGCCAGCAGCCAAGGGACAGGGGGAAATTCACCCCTCCACTTT. It specifies CASSQGTGGNSPLHF. This chain connects TRBV27 to TRBJ1-6; 11 positions match TRBD1. CDR1 and CDR2 (germline): MNHEY, SMNVEV (reference sequence). V lost 6 bases to trimming and J lost 7 bases; unmatched junction nucleotides: 5. This CDR3 is 15 amino acids long.

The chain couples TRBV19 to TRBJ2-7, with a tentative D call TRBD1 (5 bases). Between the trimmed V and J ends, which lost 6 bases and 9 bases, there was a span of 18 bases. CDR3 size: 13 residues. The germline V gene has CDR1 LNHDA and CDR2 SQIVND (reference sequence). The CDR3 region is CASRMTELGRQYF. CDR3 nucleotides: TGTGCCAGTAGGATGACAGAATTGGGCAGGCAGTACTTC.

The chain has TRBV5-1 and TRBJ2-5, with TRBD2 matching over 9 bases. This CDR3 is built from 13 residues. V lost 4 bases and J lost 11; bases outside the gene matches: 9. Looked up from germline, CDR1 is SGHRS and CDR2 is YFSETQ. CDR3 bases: TGCGCCAGCAGCCCCGGGACTAGCAGCCGTCAGTACTTC. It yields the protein CASSPGTSSRQYF.

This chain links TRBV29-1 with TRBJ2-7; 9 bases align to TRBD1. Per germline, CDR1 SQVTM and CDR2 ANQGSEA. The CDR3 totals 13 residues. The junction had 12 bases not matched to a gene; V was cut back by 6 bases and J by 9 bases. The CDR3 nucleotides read TGCAGCGTGATGGGACAGGGTGGGATGGGGCAGTACTTC. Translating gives CSVMGQGGMGQYF.

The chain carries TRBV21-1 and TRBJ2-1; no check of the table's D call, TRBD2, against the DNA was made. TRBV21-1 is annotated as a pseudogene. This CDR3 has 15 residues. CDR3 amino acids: CASSAGKAGGFEQFF. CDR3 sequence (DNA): TGTGCCAGCAGTGCGGGGAAGGCGGGAGGGTTTGAGCAGTTCTTC.

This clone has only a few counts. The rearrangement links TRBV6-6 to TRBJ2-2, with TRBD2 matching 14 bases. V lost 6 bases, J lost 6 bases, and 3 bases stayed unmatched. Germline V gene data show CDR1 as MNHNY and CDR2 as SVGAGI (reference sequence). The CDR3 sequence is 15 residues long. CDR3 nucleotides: TGTGCCAGCAGCCCGGGACTAGCGGGAGCCGGGGAGCTGTTTTTT. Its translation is CASSPGLAGAGELFF.